The 16 T cell receptor beta chains reported below all come from one sample, sequenced in a study of CD8 T cells in Susac syndrome. A quantity of roughly 0.5 to 1 ug RNA underwent reverse transcription using random hexamers. TCRdb redid the calling of the immunoSEQ multiplex PCR reads with MiXCR, one entry per CDR3 protein. The sample lists about 120,000 distinct CDR3 sequences, about 93% occurring once. The specimen sequenced was CD4+ T cells from PBMCs. The receptors were sampled from a human donor in good health.

This sequence joins TRBV29-1 and TRBJ2-3, with 7 nucleotides matching TRBD2. Germline V gene data show CDR1 as SQVTM and CDR2 as ANQGSEA. V shed 7 bases, J shed 1 base, and the junction held 2 bases outside the gene matches. The CDR3 consists of 12 residues. The CDR3 DNA is TGCAGCGGGACTAGTCGCACAGATACGCAGTATTTT. This encodes CSGTSRTDTQYF.

J is TRBJ2-5 and V is TRBV7-8, with unresolved D. Trimming pared 5 bases from V and 1 base from J, leaving 11 bases between. Germline V gene data show CDR1 as SGHVS and CDR2 as FQNEAQ. The CDR3 contains 14 residues. The CDR3 sequence is CASSPNTLQETQYF. The DNA of the CDR3 is TGTGCCAGCAGCCCGAACACCCTCCAAGAGACCCAGTACTTC.

The chain combines TRBV4-1 with TRBJ1-2; D is ambiguous. V was pared by 0 bases and J by 2 bases, with 4 bases between. This CDR3 region has 13 residues. In germline, CDR1 is MGHRA, CDR2 YSYEKL. The CDR3 loop reads CASSQDGNYGYTF. Written as DNA, the CDR3 is TGCGCCAGCAGCCAAGACGGGAACTATGGCTACACCTTC.

J is TRBJ1-5 and V is TRBV19; D gene unclear. Germline V gene lookup returns CDR1 LNHDA and CDR2 SQIVND (reference sequence). The CDR3 has 14 amino acids. Trimming left V 9 bases short and J 0 bases short, with 12 bases between. The CDR3 sequence is CASHGFYSNQPQHF. CDR3 DNA sequence: TGTGCCAGCCATGGTTTTTATAGCAATCAGCCCCAGCATTTT.

In DNA, the CDR3 is TGCAGTGCTAGCGACCGCACCGGGACGGATGGCTACACCTTC. As protein: CSASDRTGTDGYTF. The V call is TRBV20-1, the J call TRBJ1-2, with D maybe TRBD1 (5 bases). V lost 3 bases, J lost 6 bases, and 17 bases lay in between. Germline-derived CDR1 and CDR2 are DFQATT and SNEGSKA (reference sequence). This CDR3 comprises 14 residues.

V is TRBV19 and J is TRBJ2-1, with 9 bases that match TRBD2. The CDR3 has 15 residues. V dropped 3 bases and J dropped 7; count of bases not matched to a gene: 7. CDR1 and CDR2 from the germline V gene are LNHDA and SQIVND (reference sequence). CDR3 protein: CASSIGLARRNEQFF. For the CDR3, the DNA is TGTGCCAGTAGTATTGGACTAGCGCGAAGGAATGAGCAGTTCTTC.

The rearrangement uses TRBV27 and TRBJ1-1; D is ambiguous. This CDR3 region has 13 residues. Germline-derived CDR1 and CDR2 are MNHEY and SMNVEV (reference sequence). The V end was cut by 5 bases, the J end by 3 bases, with 10 bases between. CDR3 DNA: TGTGCCAGCAGTCAAACACCGTACACTGAAGCTTTCTTT. Protein: CASSQTPYTEAFF.

This chain joins TRBV7-2 and TRBJ1-1; D perhaps matches TRBD1 (6 bases). This CDR3 contains 13 residues. Germline CDR1 is SGHTA and CDR2 is FQGNSA. Trimming took off 6 bases at V and 6 bases at J, with 14 bases between the two ends. The CDR3: CASREQGVSEAFF. CDR3 nucleotides: TGTGCCAGCAGAGAACAGGGCGTATCTGAAGCTTTCTTT. Together with reference TRBV7-2 and TRBJ1-1, the CDR3 gives the full variable domain: GAGVSQSPSNKVTEKGKDVELRCDPISGHTALYWYRQSLGQGLEFLIYFQGNSAPDKSGLPSDRFSAERTGGSVSTLTIQRTQQEDSAVYLCASREQGVSEAFFGQGTRLTVV.

CDR3 protein: CASSPGGLVGNTIYF. The CDR3 nucleotides are TGTGCCAGCTCCCCCGGTGGGCTGGTGGGAAACACCATATATTTT. The genes are TRBV12-3 or TRBV12-4 and TRBJ1-3; D is ambiguous. This CDR3 spans 15 amino acids. V lost 8 bases and J lost 4, with 18 bases in between.

The J gene is TRBJ2-3, the V gene TRBV27, with TRBD1 matching 8 bases. Germline values: CDR1 MNHEY, CDR2 SMNVEV (reference sequence). After removal of 6 bases from V and 2 bases from J, the junction contained 7 bases not matched to a gene. CDR3 size: 15 residues. The CDR3: CASRGDRLITDTQYF. For the CDR3, the DNA is TGTGCCAGCAGAGGGGACAGGCTAATCACAGATACGCAGTATTTT.

The genes are TRBV29-1 and TRBJ1-1; D is unresolved. The V gene lost 4 bases and the J gene lost 7 bases, with 13 bases spanning the gap. CDR1 is SQVTM and CDR2 is ANQGSEA in the germline V gene. This CDR3 region has 12 residues. This CDR3 is CSVAGSPVEAFF. DNA of the CDR3: TGCAGCGTTGCCGGCAGTCCGGTTGAAGCTTTCTTT.

This clonotype was observed a handful of times. The CDR3 region has the DNA TGTGCCAGCAGCTTCCCCGGAAGCTACGAGCAGTACTTC. This translates into CASSFPGSYEQYF. This chain links TRBV7-2 with TRBJ2-7; D is ambiguous. This CDR3 region has 13 residues. The V end was cut by 3 bases, the J end by 3 bases, with 9 bases between. Germline V lookup: CDR1 SGHTA, CDR2 FQGNSA.

V is TRBV25-1 and J is TRBJ2-2, with 7 bases fitting TRBD1. The CDR3 is made up of 13 amino acids. Germline values: CDR1 MGHDK, CDR2 SYGVNS. Trimming took 11 bases from V and 5 from J; bases not matched to a gene: 8. CDR3: CASQGVGTGELFF. The CDR3 DNA follows: TGTGCCTCCCAGGGGGTAGGGACCGGGGAGCTGTTTTTT.

The chain joins TRBV2 to TRBJ1-1; D is ambiguous. Germline V gene lookup returns CDR1 SNHLY and CDR2 FYNNEI. The CDR3 totals 13 residues. V dropped 8 bases and J dropped 3 bases, with 13 bases sitting between them. In nucleotides, the CDR3 is TGTGCCAGCGTCCCCCCACTGGACACTGAAGCTTTCTTT. Translated: CASVPPLDTEAFF.

This clonotype was detected only once. V usage is TRBV6-2 or TRBV6-3 and J usage is TRBJ2-7; 7 bases align to TRBD1. Germline V CDR1 and CDR2: MNHEY, SVGEGT. The V gene end was trimmed by 6 bases and the J gene end by 2 bases; junction bases not matched to a gene: 10. The CDR3 runs to 15 residues. CDR3 protein: CASSLQGSVPYEQYF. CDR3 DNA: TGTGCCAGCAGCCTACAGGGGAGCGTCCCCTACGAGCAGTACTTC.

This sequence joins TRBV7-3 and TRBJ2-3; 8 bases match TRBD1. The CDR3 consists of 16 residues. J gave up 1 base and V 5 bases, and 8 bases lay outside the gene matches. Germline CDR1 and CDR2: SGHTA and FQGTGA. The CDR3: CASSILPDRGTDTQYF. The CDR3 DNA is TGTGCCAGCAGCATCTTACCGGACAGGGGCACAGATACGCAGTATTTT.